The 14 T cell receptor beta chains listed next were all sequenced from one sample in a study of shared clonotypes between healthy human individuals. Sequencing used immunoSEQ multiplex PCR; TCRdb keeps in-frame clones, though not all of them. This table has 1,100,000 or so clones, about four fifths appearing once. Sequenced sample: memory CD4+ T cells from PBMCs. Subset described: CD45RA-negative fraction. The receptor source for this set is a man between 18 and 35 years old in good health. Some clones in this sample may be carry-over from other donors' samples.

The rearrangement uses TRBV11-2 and TRBJ2-1; 9 bases fit TRBD2. The junction had 10 bases not matched to a gene; V was cut back by 2 bases and J by 5 bases. The germline V gene encodes CDR1 SGHAT and CDR2 FQNNGV. The CDR3 totals 17 residues. The CDR3, as DNA: TGTGCCAGCAGCTTACAGATGTCTAGCGGGAAGGACAATGAGCAGTTCTTC. Protein: CASSLQMSSGKDNEQFF.

V is TRBV19 and J is TRBJ1-5; TRBD1 aligns across 10 bases. This CDR3 is 13 amino acids long. J lost 8 bases, V lost 7 bases, and 5 bases had no gene match. Germline-derived CDR1 and CDR2 are LNHDA and SQIVND (reference sequence). CDR3 region: CASKGQGIEPQHF. The CDR3 region has the DNA TGTGCCAGTAAGGGACAGGGGATAGAGCCCCAGCATTTT.

This clone has a single count. The same CDR3 also results from other DNA sequences found in this sample. CDR3 region: CSARVGDTQYF. The CDR3 DNA sequence: TGCAGTGCTAGAGTGGGTGATACGCAGTATTTT. V gene TRBV20-1 combines with J gene TRBJ2-3, with D unclear. V lost 1 base and J 6 bases, leaving 5 bases between the germline ends. Germline V gene data show CDR1 as DFQATT and CDR2 as SNEGSKA (reference sequence). The CDR3 length is 11 residues.

With regard to this clone: One base away lies a much larger clone, so this may be a sequencing read error. The gene calls are TRBV7-9 and TRBJ2-3, with no clear D. Trimming cost V 6 bases and J 2 bases, with 3 bases left between them. This CDR3 is built from 11 residues. Germline V gene sequence: CDR1 SEHNR, CDR2 FQNEAQ (reference sequence). CDR3 sequence: CASRYTDTQYF. The CDR3 DNA sequence: TGTGCCAGCAGATACACAGATACGCAGTATTTT.

The rearrangement uses TRBV19 and TRBJ1-1; D is possibly TRBD1 (6 bases). Germline loops: CDR1 LNHDA, CDR2 SQIVND (reference sequence). This CDR3 is built from 14 residues. Trimming shortened V by 6 bases and J by 4 bases, and 15 bases separated the two germline ends. CDR3 sequence: CASSPFRGTTEAFF. Written as DNA, the CDR3 is TGTGCCAGTAGCCCTTTCAGGGGAACCACTGAAGCTTTCTTT.

The genes are TRBV25-1 and TRBJ2-1; a possible D gene is TRBD2 (6 bases). CDR3 length equals 15 residues. Between the trimmed V and J ends, which lost 3 bases and 8 bases, there was a span of 17 bases. Per germline, CDR1 MGHDK and CDR2 SYGVNS. The CDR3 here is CASSEAGKKSYEQFF. The DNA of the CDR3 is TGTGCCAGCAGTGAGGCGGGAAAGAAATCGTATGAGCAGTTCTTC.

The chain employs TRBV5-4 and TRBJ2-4; D remains unclear. The germline V gene encodes CDR1 SGHNT and CDR2 YYREEE (reference sequence). The CDR3 length is 12 residues. The V and J ends lost 0 bases and 7 bases respectively, with 5 bases between them. Here the CDR3 DNA reads TGTGCCAGCAGCTTGGACCGGAACATTCAGTACTTC. It specifies CASSLDRNIQYF.

A single count supports this clone. CDR3 amino acids: CASSPRQVSYEQYF. CDR3 in DNA: TGTGCCAGCAGCCCCCGACAGGTCTCCTACGAGCAGTACTTC. This sequence joins TRBV9 and TRBJ2-7; possibly TRBD1 for D (6 bases). V lost 4 bases and J lost 0, with 11 bases in between. This CDR3 is 14 amino acids long. Germline V lookup: CDR1 SGDLS, CDR2 YYNGEE. Together with reference TRBV9 and TRBJ2-7, the CDR3 gives the full variable domain: DSGVTQTPKHLITATGQRVTLRCSPRSGDLSVYWYQQSLDQGLQFLIQYYNGEERAKGNILERFSAQQFPDLHSELNLSSLELGDSALYFCASSPRQVSYEQYFGPGTRLTVT.

The V call is TRBV4-1, the J call TRBJ1-3, with no clear D. Per germline, CDR1 MGHRA and CDR2 YSYEKL. The CDR3 loop spans 16 amino acids. The V gene lost 1 base and the J gene lost 2 bases, with 12 bases spanning the gap. The CDR3 nucleotides are TGCGCCAGCAGCCAAGTTCAACAGTTTGCTGGAAACACCATATATTTT. This codes for CASSQVQQFAGNTIYF.

The genes are TRBV7-2 and TRBJ2-2, with 7 bases identical to TRBD2. Germline V gene sequence: CDR1 SGHTA, CDR2 FQGNSA. The CDR3 is made up of 15 amino acids. V was pared by 6 bases and J by 5 bases, with 9 bases of the junction left unmatched. CDR3 sequence reads: CASRGGSIRTGELFF. CDR3 DNA sequence: TGTGCCAGCAGGGGCGGGAGTATCCGAACCGGGGAGCTGTTTTTT.

The rearrangement links TRBV7-9 to TRBJ2-6, with 7 bases that match TRBD1. This CDR3 comprises 18 residues. Germline assignment: CDR1 SEHNR and CDR2 FQNEAQ (reference sequence). Trimming removed 3 bases from V and 0 bases from J; junction bases left unmatched: 8. The CDR3 DNA is TGTGCCAGCAGCTTGACAGGGAACTCCCTCTCTGGGGCCAACGTCCTGACTTTC. This encodes CASSLTGNSLSGANVLTF.

V and J are TRBV2 and TRBJ1-5, with D perhaps TRBD1 (6 bases). The CDR3 sequence is 13 residues long. The V gene's germline CDR1 is SNHLY and CDR2 FYNNEI. Trimming stripped 6 bases from V and 4 bases from J, with 10 bases between. DNA for the CDR3: TGTGCCAGCAGACGTGACAGGAATCAGCCCCAGCATTTT. Translated, it gives CASRRDRNQPQHF.

The chain joins TRBV6-6 to TRBJ2-2, with a possible D match to TRBD2 (5 bases). The germline V gene encodes CDR1 MNHNY and CDR2 SVGAGI (reference sequence). This CDR3 is built from 15 residues. Trimming took off 0 bases at V and 3 bases at J, with 8 bases between the two ends. CDR3 in amino acids: CASSYSLRDTGELFF. The CDR3 nucleotides read TGTGCCAGCAGTTACTCCCTGCGGGACACCGGGGAGCTGTTTTTT.

This chain joins TRBV18 and TRBJ1-5; a possible D gene is TRBD1 (6 bases). The V gene's germline CDR1 is KGHSH and CDR2 LQKENI. The CDR3 extends over 15 amino acids. Trimming removed 3 bases from V and 7 bases from J, with 16 bases in between. The CDR3 DNA reads TGTGCCAGCTCACCGAATAACAGGGTGAGCCAGCCCCAGCATTTT. Its protein is CASSPNNRVSQPQHF.